The source of this T cell receptor beta chain is a study of T-cell memory formation after mild COVID-19. TCRdb re-derived calls from the 5' RACE reads in MiXCR, one entry per CDR3 protein. The sample has 250,000 to 300,000 distinct CDR3 sequences, under 20% seen once. By share, this clonotype ranks as large. The CDR3 is 14 residues long. Per the germline V gene, CDR1 is SGHDT and CDR2 is YYEEEE. Trimming removed 4 bases at V and 5 bases at J, with 13 bases between. This TCR was recovered from a young man who had mild COVID-19 (a few samples of this study predate the infection). Cell type and time point are not known. J is TRBJ2-1 and V is TRBV5-6, with D perhaps given as TRBD1 or TRBD2 (5 bases each). The material sequenced was PBMCs or a T cell subset sorted from them (not recorded which). This chain's CDR3 is CASSPEGRHNEQFF. CDR3 nucleotides: TGTGCCAGCAGCCCCGAGGGACGGCACAATGAGCAGTTCTTC.